The 2 T cell receptor beta chains in this list originate from one sample, sequenced in a study of blood T cell repertoires in COVID-19. This table comes from immunoSEQ multiplex PCR, and its TCRdb copy is limited to in-frame clones, with some not included. The sample lists 43,000 or so clones; about nine tenths were seen once. The sample comprised peripheral blood. These receptors were obtained from a woman older than 75 with active COVID-19.

The chain recombines TRBV5-4 with TRBJ1-4; 8 positions match TRBD1. The CDR3 totals 15 residues. V lost 0 bases to trimming and J lost 5 bases; unmatched junction nucleotides: 3. The germline gives CDR1 SGHNT, CDR2 YYREEE (reference sequence). CDR3 protein: CASSLGQGINEKLFF. In DNA form, the CDR3 reads TGTGCCAGCAGCTTGGGACAGGGGATAAATGAAAAACTGTTTTTT.

The chain joins TRBV7-9 to TRBJ1-2, with D uncertain. Trimming took off 4 bases at V and 6 bases at J, with 18 bases between the two ends. The CDR3 length is 15 residues. Germline CDR1 is SEHNR and CDR2 is FQNEAQ (reference sequence). CDR3: CASSSPGEGRNGYTF. CDR3 nucleotide sequence: TGTGCCAGCAGCTCACCCGGGGAGGGAAGGAATGGCTACACCTTC.